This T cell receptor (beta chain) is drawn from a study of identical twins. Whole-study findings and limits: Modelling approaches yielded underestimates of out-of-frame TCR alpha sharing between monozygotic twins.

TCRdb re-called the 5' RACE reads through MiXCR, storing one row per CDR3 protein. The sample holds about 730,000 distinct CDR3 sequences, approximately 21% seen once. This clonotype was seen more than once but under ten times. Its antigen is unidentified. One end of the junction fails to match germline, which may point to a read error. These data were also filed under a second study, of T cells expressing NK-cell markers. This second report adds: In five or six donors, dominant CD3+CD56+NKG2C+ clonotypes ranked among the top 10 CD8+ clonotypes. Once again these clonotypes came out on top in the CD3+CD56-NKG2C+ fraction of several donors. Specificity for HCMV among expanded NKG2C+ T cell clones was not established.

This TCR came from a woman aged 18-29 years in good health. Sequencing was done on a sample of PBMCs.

In nucleotides, the CDR3 is TGTGCCAGCAGCCTTCGGGACAGGGTCATCTTC. It encodes CASSLRDRVIF. The V and J genes are TRBV11-2 and TRBJ2-1, with 9 bases matching TRBD1. Per the germline V gene, CDR1 is SGHAT and CDR2 is FQNNGV. The CDR3 is 11 amino acids.